These 12 T cell receptor beta chains came from one sample sequenced in a study of cytomegalovirus exposure and HLA in healthy donors. Vbeta (60) and Jbeta (13) primers were used in the PCR. Profiling relied on immunoSEQ multiplex PCR, and the TCRdb table lists in-frame clones only, not all of them. The sample contains 200,000 or so clones, under 90% of which appear only once. The sample was PBMCs. The receptors come from a boy between 2 and 10 years old in good health and CMV-seronegative.

The CDR3 DNA is TGTGCCAGCAGTTTTACATTTTCCTACGAGCAGTACTTC. This codes for CASSFTFSYEQYF. This sequence joins TRBV27 and TRBJ2-7, with unresolved D. Germline-derived CDR1 and CDR2 are MNHEY and SMNVEV (reference sequence). V was clipped by 3 bases and J by 1 base, with 7 bases between them. CDR3 length: 13 amino acids.

This clone has more than one count but fewer than ten. The chain joins TRBV20-1 to TRBJ2-3; possible D gene TRBD1, 6 bases. The CDR3 runs to 11 residues. V lost 7 bases and J lost 1, with 6 bases in between. Germline V gene lookup returns CDR1 DFQATT and CDR2 SNEGSKA (reference sequence). The DNA of the CDR3 is TGCAGTGAGGGGGGCACAGATACGCAGTATTTT. It is translated as CSEGGTDTQYF.

The count of this clone is one. V and J are TRBV6-5 and TRBJ1-4, with a possible D match to TRBD1 (5 bases). The V and J ends lost 0 bases and 7 bases respectively, with 12 bases between them. CDR3 size: 15 residues. The germline gives CDR1 MNHEY, CDR2 SVGAGI. CDR3 sequence reads: CASSYSSAGREKLFF. The CDR3 coding sequence is TGTGCCAGCAGTTACTCGTCCGCAGGGCGTGAAAAACTGTTTTTT.

This clone was seen a single time. The V call is TRBV7-9, the J call TRBJ1-1, with D possibly matching TRBD1 (6 bases). Trimming removed 1 base from V and 1 base from J, with 7 bases in between. The germline V gene has CDR1 SEHNR and CDR2 FQNEAQ (reference sequence). The CDR3 has 14 residues. As DNA, the CDR3 is TGTGCCAGCAGCTTAGAACAGGGGAACACTGAAGCTTTCTTT. Encoded protein: CASSLEQGNTEAFF. The complete variable domain, with remaining parts taken from reference TRBV7-9 and TRBJ1-1, reads DTGVSQNPRHKITKRGQNVTFRCDPISEHNRLYWYRQTLGQGPEFLTYFQNEAQLEKSRLLSDRFSAERPKGSFSTLEIQRTEQGDSAMYLCASSLEQGNTEAFFGQGTRLTVV.

The rearrangement joins TRBV5-6 to TRBJ1-2; D unclear. The CDR3 extends over 14 amino acids. Germline assignment: CDR1 SGHDT and CDR2 YYEEEE. The V and J ends lost 4 bases and 8 bases respectively, with 18 bases between them. CDR3 sequence (DNA): TGTGCCAGCAGCCCCCGTGGCGGGATCCGGGGCTACACCTTC. Translated, it gives CASSPRGGIRGYTF.

V usage is TRBV7-9 and J usage is TRBJ1-2; D is perhaps TRBD1 (6 bases). Germline loops: CDR1 SEHNR, CDR2 FQNEAQ (reference sequence). This CDR3 region has 14 residues. V was clipped by 1 base and J by 3 bases, with 9 bases between them. The CDR3 reads CASSLGGQDYGYTF. In DNA, the CDR3 is TGTGCCAGCAGCTTAGGGGGGCAGGACTATGGCTACACCTTC.

The V and J genes are TRBV27 and TRBJ2-4; TRBD2 matches at 8 bases. Trimming took 6 bases from V and 7 from J; bases not matched to a gene: 8. The germline CDR1 and CDR2 sequences are MNHEY and SMNVEV (reference sequence). The CDR3 is 14 residues long. This chain's CDR3 is CASRRGASFNIQYF. The CDR3 bases are TGTGCCAGCAGGCGGGGGGCCAGCTTTAACATTCAGTACTTC.

The J gene is TRBJ2-1, the V gene TRBV6-5, with D possibly TRBD2 on 7 matching bases. This CDR3 contains 16 residues. Trimming left V 2 bases short and J 4 bases short, with 15 bases between. Looked up from germline, CDR1 is MNHEY and CDR2 is SVGAGI. This CDR3 is CASSYSERGAYNEQFF. DNA for the CDR3: TGTGCCAGCAGTTACAGCGAACGGGGGGCTTACAATGAGCAGTTCTTC.

This clone was detected only a few times. The gene calls are TRBV9 and TRBJ2-1, with D possibly being TRBD1 (5 bases). CDR3 length equals 14 residues. The germline V and J ends were trimmed by 0 bases and 8 bases, with 12 bases remaining between them. Germline values: CDR1 SGDLS, CDR2 YYNGEE. The CDR3: CASSVEVGLYEQFF. The CDR3 region has the DNA TGTGCCAGCAGCGTAGAGGTGGGGCTTTATGAGCAGTTCTTC.

This clone has just one count. The genes are TRBV7-8 and TRBJ2-5, with 8 nucleotides matching TRBD2. V shed 5 bases and J 5 bases; nucleotides not matched to a gene: 10. CDR3 length: 15 residues. CDR1 is SGHVS and CDR2 is FQNEAQ in the germline V gene. This CDR3 reads CASSKGRTSRETQYF. In DNA, the CDR3 is TGTGCCAGCAGCAAAGGCAGGACTAGCAGGGAGACCCAGTACTTC.

The rearrangement links TRBV6-5 to TRBJ2-5; weak D call: TRBD2 (7 bases). The V end lost 6 bases, the J end lost 5 bases, and 16 bases lay between the germline ends. CDR1 MNHEY and CDR2 SVGAGI come from the germline V gene. The CDR3 length is 14 residues. The CDR3 loop is CASSHGGAGETQYF. In DNA form, the CDR3 reads TGTGCCAGCAGCCATGGGGGGGCCGGGGAGACCCAGTACTTC.

This chain joins TRBV6-1 and TRBJ2-3; a weak D match, TRBD1 (6 bases). This CDR3 has 13 amino acids. The germline V and J ends were trimmed by 6 bases and 2 bases, with 9 bases remaining between them. From germline, CDR1 is MNHNS and CDR2 SASEGT. DNA of the CDR3: TGTGCCAGCAGAGGGGGATCCACAGATACGCAGTATTTT. Translation: CASRGGSTDTQYF.